These 12 T cell receptor beta chains came from one sample sequenced in a study of blood T cell repertoires in COVID-19. TCRdb's table, derived via immunoSEQ multiplex PCR, lists solely in-frame clones and lacks some. This table has around 250,000 clones, around 83% appearing once. Sequenced material: peripheral blood. The receptors shown here come from an elderly man with acute or convalescent COVID-19.

The rearrangement joins TRBV3-1 (or the pseudogene TRBV3-2) to TRBJ2-5; D might be TRBD1 (7 bases). The CDR3 totals 13 residues. Trimming took off 3 bases at V and 3 bases at J, with 8 bases between the two ends. The germline V gene has CDR1 LGHDT and CDR2 YNNKEL (reference sequence). The CDR3 is CASSHRGEETQYF. DNA of the CDR3: TGTGCCAGCAGCCACAGGGGGGAAGAGACCCAGTACTTC.

The chain carries TRBV7-9 and TRBJ1-4; the match to TRBD1 covers 10 bases. In germline, CDR1 is SEHNR, CDR2 FQNEAQ (reference sequence). This CDR3 has 15 residues. J was trimmed by 3 bases and V by 5 bases; bases with no gene match: 3. The CDR3 region is CASSGGTGANEKLFF. CDR3 sequence (DNA): TGTGCCAGCAGCGGGGGGACAGGGGCTAATGAAAAACTGTTTTTT.

The chain uses TRBV5-1 and TRBJ2-7; possible D gene TRBD2, 5 bases. With 2 bases removed from V and 6 bases from J, the gap between germline ends came to 6 bases. This CDR3 region has 11 residues. Germline CDR1 reads SGHRS; CDR2 reads YFSETQ. The CDR3 region is CASSFAGEQYF. For the CDR3, the DNA is TGCGCCAGCAGCTTTGCGGGCGAGCAGTACTTC. The variable domain in full, completed from reference TRBV5-1 and TRBJ2-7, reads KAGVTQTPRYLIKTRGQQVTLSCSPISGHRSVSWYQQTPGQGLQFLFEYFSETQRNKGNFPGRFSGRQFSNSRSEMNVSTLELGDSALYLCASSFAGEQYFGPGTRLTVT.

The chain combines TRBV19 with TRBJ2-7; TRBD1 matches 7 bases. CDR3 length equals 14 residues. Germline V gene lookup returns CDR1 LNHDA and CDR2 SQIVND (reference sequence). Trimming took 5 bases from V and 1 from J; bases not matched to a gene: 5. CDR3 protein: CASSQGEWSYEQYF. Here the CDR3 DNA reads TGTGCCAGTAGTCAGGGGGAATGGTCCTACGAGCAGTACTTC.

The genes are TRBV6-5 and TRBJ2-3, with 8 nucleotides matching TRBD2. The germline V gene encodes CDR1 MNHEY and CDR2 SVGAGI. Trimming cost V 8 bases and J 5 bases; bases outside gene matches: 12. There are 15 residues in the CDR3. The CDR3, as DNA: TGTGCCAGCGCCTTTGGGCGGGGGGTGGTAGATACGCAGTATTTT. Its protein is CASAFGRGVVDTQYF.

V gene TRBV7-9 combines with J gene TRBJ2-1; D gene unclear. The V end was cut by 5 bases, the J end by 7 bases, with 18 bases between. Germline assignment: CDR1 SEHNR and CDR2 FQNEAQ (reference sequence). CDR3 size: 15 residues. The CDR3 region is CASSAGSTSTNEQFF. As DNA, the CDR3 is TGTGCCAGCAGCGCAGGCTCCACCTCTACAAATGAGCAGTTCTTC.

This clone appeared once. The chain uses TRBV23-1 and TRBJ2-3; 8 bases fit TRBD1. TRBV23-1 is known as an ORF, though its function is uncertain. The CDR3 covers 15 residues. The J segment lost 6 bases and the V segment lost 1 base, leaving 6 bases of the junction unmatched. The CDR3 region has the DNA TGCGCCAGCAGTCAATGGGACAGGCCTGGGGATACGCAGTATTTT. Translated: CASSQWDRPGDTQYF.

The J gene is TRBJ2-2, the V gene TRBV2; D is possibly TRBD1 (6 bases). The CDR3 runs 16 residues. V was shortened by 7 bases and J by 0 bases, with 15 bases between the two germline ends. CDR1 and CDR2 (germline): SNHLY, FYNNEI. This CDR3 reads CASIRRRQANTGELFF. The DNA for the CDR3 is TGTGCCAGCATAAGAAGACGACAGGCGAACACCGGGGAGCTGTTTTTT.

The chain is built from TRBV5-4 and TRBJ2-5, with 10 bases lining up with TRBD2. After removal of 3 bases from V and 3 bases from J, the junction contained 5 bases not matched to a gene. CDR3 size: 15 residues. Germline lookup yields CDR1 SGHNT and CDR2 YYREEE (reference sequence). The CDR3 region is CASSSKLAGKETQYF. For the CDR3, the DNA is TGTGCCAGCAGCTCCAAACTAGCGGGGAAAGAGACCCAGTACTTC.

This chain connects TRBV7-3 to TRBJ2-2; D is uncertain. Germline lookup yields CDR1 SGHTA and CDR2 FQGTGA. The CDR3 runs 14 residues. V lost 1 base and J 7 bases, leaving 10 bases between the germline ends. CDR3: CASSLKESGGELFF. The CDR3, as DNA: TGTGCCAGCAGCTTAAAAGAGTCTGGCGGGGAGCTGTTTTTT.

This chain uses TRBV5-4 with TRBJ2-7; 16 positions agree with TRBD2. Germline CDR1 is SGHNT and CDR2 is YYREEE (reference sequence). The CDR3 consists of 18 residues. The ends lost 4 bases at V and 3 bases at J; junction bases unmatched: 10. CDR3 sequence reads: CASSRGTSGRDLGYEQYF. The CDR3 DNA is TGTGCCAGCAGCCGCGGGACTAGCGGGAGGGATTTAGGCTACGAGCAGTACTTC. Full variable domain (missing parts from reference TRBV5-4 and TRBJ2-7): ETGVTQSPTHLIKTRGQQVTLRCSSQSGHNTVSWYQQALGQGPQFIFQYYREEENGRGNFPPRFSGLQFPNYSSELNVNALELDDSALYLCASSRGTSGRDLGYEQYFGPGTRLTVT.

The chain employs TRBV12-5 and TRBJ1-1; D is ambiguous. Trimming cost V 0 bases and J 0 bases, with 26 bases left between them. The V gene's germline CDR1 is LGHNT and CDR2 FRNRAP. CDR3 length: 21 residues. The CDR3 protein is CASGLVLIQRGFALMNTEAFF. The CDR3 DNA is TGTGCTAGTGGTTTGGTACTAATCCAACGTGGCTTTGCCCTTATGAACACTGAAGCTTTCTTT.